This TCR beta chain was recorded in a study of T cells in Graves' hyperthyroidism and ophthalmopathy. Study results and limitations: The model identified upcoming ophthalmopathy a median approximately 6.5 months ahead of onset.

Looked up from germline, CDR1 is MGHDK and CDR2 is SYGVNS. This CDR3 has 12 residues. Amplified TCR beta CDR3 regions derived from RNA transcripts. Researchers ran a first-round RT-PCR on the TCR CDR3 using the HTBI primer set. TCRdb redid the calling of the multiplex PCR reads with MiXCR, one entry per CDR3 protein. The sample gives 450,000 to 700,000 distinct CDR3 sequences, 35% to 55% of which show up once; 15% to 20% is in the top ten. Ten or more counts support this clonotype. The antigen is undetermined. The junction and the germline gene differ at one end; a read error may be behind it. The TCR comes from an adult woman with Graves' disease, either hyperthyroidism or ophthalmopathy (not recorded which). Sequences were obtained from peripheral blood or thyroid tissue (not recorded which). The gene calls are TRBV25-1 and TRBJ2-5; D unclear. As DNA, the CDR3 is TGTGCCAGCAGTGAAAGACCGGAGAGCCAGTACTTC. As protein: CASSERPESQYF.